This passage covers 25 T cell receptor beta chains from one sample sequenced in a study of post-analysis software for immune sequencing data. General study results and limits: Included in a set of roughly five TRBV segments more frequent in patients than controls were TRBV5-6, TRBV5-1 and TRBV20-1.

No antigens are known for them. Prepared libraries of TCR beta cDNA carried unique molecular identifiers. MiXCR, run by TCRdb on the PCR reads, gives a single entry per CDR3 protein. Of about 560,000 distinct CDR3 sequences in the sample, about 44% were seen once. Sequencing was done on a sample of blood. These receptors all come from a girl aged 5 to 17 with multiple sclerosis.

This chain connects TRBV4-1 to TRBJ2-1, with 11 bases that match TRBD2. CDR3 length: 15 residues. The V segment lost 7 bases and the J segment 7 bases; nucleotides outside the gene matches: 9. CDR1 MGHRA and CDR2 YSYEKL come from the germline V gene. This chain's CDR3 is CASTPGRTSGNEQFF. Written as DNA, the CDR3 is TGCGCCAGCACCCCTGGTAGGACTAGCGGGAATGAGCAGTTCTTC.

This rearrangement joins TRBV4-1 to TRBJ1-4; D is undetermined. CDR1 and CDR2 (germline): MGHRA, YSYEKL. This CDR3 has 13 amino acids. Trimming stripped 1 base from V and 6 bases from J, with 6 bases between. In nucleotides, the CDR3 is TGCGCCAGCAGCCAAGCAATCGATGAAAAACTGTTTTTT. Translation gives CASSQAIDEKLFF.

This clonotype was recorded a few times. The rearrangement links TRBV12-3 or TRBV12-4 to TRBJ2-7; D not certain. The CDR3 covers 13 residues. Trimming removed 5 bases from V and 6 bases from J, with 14 bases in between. The CDR3 loop reads CASSTDMSPEQYF. The DNA for the CDR3 is TGTGCCAGCAGTACTGACATGTCCCCCGAGCAGTACTTC.

The gene calls are TRBV9 and TRBJ2-7; 10 nucleotides align to TRBD2. The V segment lost 3 bases and the J segment 3 bases; nucleotides outside the gene matches: 9. Per germline, CDR1 SGDLS and CDR2 YYNGEE. The CDR3 consists of 16 residues. This CDR3 is CASSGTSGRGYYEQYF. The CDR3 nucleotides read TGTGCCAGCAGCGGAACCAGCGGGAGGGGTTACTACGAGCAGTACTTC.

V gene TRBV19 combines with J gene TRBJ1-5; D gene ambiguous. CDR1 LNHDA and CDR2 SQIVND come from the germline V gene (reference sequence). CDR3 length equals 14 residues. The V and J ends lost 1 base and 4 bases respectively, with 8 bases between them. In DNA form, the CDR3 reads TGTGCCAGTAGTATAGTCCCTGGGAATCAGCCCCAGCATTTT. Protein sequence: CASSIVPGNQPQHF.

The CDR3 here is CAIRHLQGDGYTF. The CDR3 nucleotides read TGTGCCATCAGACACTTACAGGGTGATGGCTACACCTTC. The J gene is TRBJ1-2, the V gene TRBV10-3; a possible D gene is TRBD1 (6 bases). Germline lookup yields CDR1 ENHRY and CDR2 SYGVKD. The CDR3 runs 13 residues. The ends were cut back, 6 bases at V and 6 bases at J, with 14 bases in the middle.

This CDR3 is CASRELAINSGANVLTF. DNA of the CDR3: TGTGCCAGCAGAGAATTAGCGATAAACTCTGGGGCCAACGTCCTGACTTTC. V and J are TRBV13 and TRBJ2-6; weak D call: TRBD2 (5 bases). The V and J ends lost 6 bases and 0 bases respectively, with 15 bases between them. The CDR3 loop spans 17 amino acids. Germline V gene sequence: CDR1 PRHDT, CDR2 FYEKMQ (reference sequence).

This clonotype has a handful of counts. The chain employs TRBV5-1 and TRBJ1-1; unclear D gene. Germline CDR1 is SGHRS and CDR2 is YFSETQ. The CDR3 extends over 13 amino acids. Trimming shortened V by 0 bases and J by 11 bases, and 14 bases separated the two germline ends. The CDR3 loop reads CASSLAGGERAFF. The CDR3 DNA is TGCGCCAGCAGCTTGGCCGGAGGAGAGCGGGCTTTCTTT.

V gene TRBV10-3 combines with J gene TRBJ2-7; the D gene is possibly TRBD2 (6 bases). Trimming took 7 bases from V and 3 from J, leaving 13 bases between them. The CDR3 sequence is 13 residues long. Germline CDR1 and CDR2: ENHRY and SYGVKD. CDR3: CAITGGVSYEQYF. The DNA for the CDR3 is TGTGCCATCACCGGGGGTGTTAGCTACGAGCAGTACTTC.

The chain employs TRBV15 and TRBJ2-7; D could derive from TRBD1 or TRBD2 (5 bases each). CDR1 is LNHNV, CDR2 YYDKDF, per germline (reference sequence). Trimming stripped 4 bases from V and 2 bases from J, with 12 bases between. The CDR3 totals 14 residues. CDR3 amino acids: CATSTGRSTYEQYF. Written as DNA, the CDR3 is TGTGCCACCAGCACGGGACGATCTACCTACGAGCAGTACTTC.

V usage is TRBV21-1 and J usage is TRBJ2-3; TRBD2 was called by the table and not checked on the DNA. TRBV21-1 is a documented pseudogene. The CDR3 is made up of 16 amino acids. The CDR3 here is CACSNSAGERTDTQYF. DNA for the CDR3: TGTGCCTGCAGCAATTCAGCGGGAGAACGCACAGATACGCAGTATTTT.

The chain uses TRBV4-1 and TRBJ2-1, with a possible D match to TRBD1 (6 bases). Trimming removed 0 bases from V and 3 bases from J, with 12 bases in between. This CDR3 contains 16 residues. Germline CDR1 is MGHRA and CDR2 is YSYEKL. The CDR3 loop is CASSQERGHIYNEQFF. The CDR3 DNA sequence: TGCGCCAGCAGCCAAGAAAGGGGACACATCTACAATGAGCAGTTCTTC.

This clonotype was detected once. The chain joins TRBV5-1 to TRBJ1-6; 10 bases map to TRBD1. This CDR3 comprises 17 residues. V gave up 0 bases and J gave up 7 bases; unmatched junction bases: 7. From germline, CDR1 is SGHRS and CDR2 YFSETQ. CDR3 coding DNA: TGCGCCAGCAGCTTGGTACGGACAGGGGGTAGGAATTCACCCCTCCACTTT. Encoded protein: CASSLVRTGGRNSPLHF.

The rearrangement uses TRBV29-1 and TRBJ1-2; TRBD1 agrees at 11 bases. V trimming: 6 bases; J trimming: 7 bases; junction bases outside the gene matches: 10. Per the germline V gene, CDR1 is SQVTM and CDR2 is ANQGSEA. The CDR3 is 14 residues long. The CDR3 is CSVASGQGVTGYTF. The CDR3, as DNA: TGCAGCGTCGCTTCGGGACAGGGGGTTACTGGCTACACCTTC.

This rearrangement joins TRBV9 to TRBJ2-7, with TRBD1 matching 9 bases. The last part of the DNA fits TRBJ2-5 better; the J call may be wrong. The CDR3 totals 12 residues. Germline CDR1 reads SGDLS; CDR2 reads YYNGEE. This chain's CDR3 is CASSGDRVTQYF. In DNA, the CDR3 is TGTGCCAGCAGCGGGGACAGGGTGACCCAGTACTTC.

Worth noting for this clonotype: A read error may be the cause here, since a much bigger clone is one base away. The genes are TRBV20-1 and TRBJ2-3; D call uncertain. With 2 bases removed from V and 0 bases from J, the gap between germline ends came to 9 bases. This CDR3 has 14 residues. Per the germline V gene, CDR1 is DFQATT and CDR2 is SNEGSKA (reference sequence). CDR3 in amino acids: CSARSPASTDTQYF. CDR3 in DNA: TGCAGTGCTAGATCTCCAGCTAGCACAGATACGCAGTATTTT.

The genes are TRBV5-1 and TRBJ2-1, with 8 bases matching TRBD1. This CDR3 has 16 amino acids. Germline CDR1 reads SGHRS; CDR2 reads YFSETQ. Trimming at V came to 4 bases and at J to 9 bases, leaving 15 bases not matched to a gene. The chain's CDR3 is CASSPGTGRGAAEQFF. CDR3 sequence (DNA): TGCGCCAGCAGCCCAGGGACAGGTCGAGGGGCGGCTGAGCAGTTCTTC. The entire variable domain, with the rest obtained from reference TRBV5-1 and TRBJ2-1, is as follows: KAGVTQTPRYLIKTRGQQVTLSCSPISGHRSVSWYQQTPGQGLQFLFEYFSETQRNKGNFPGRFSGRQFSNSRSEMNVSTLELGDSALYLCASSPGTGRGAAEQFFGPGTRLTVL.

V gene TRBV7-9 combines with J gene TRBJ2-7; TRBD1 or TRBD2 may be the D gene (5 bases each). Germline V gene lookup returns CDR1 SEHNR and CDR2 FQNEAQ (reference sequence). V was trimmed by 4 bases and J by 1 base, leaving 17 bases between them. The CDR3 length is 16 residues. DNA for the CDR3: TGTGCCAGCAGCTCGGGGACCGAACAGGTTTCCTACGAGCAGTACTTC. Protein sequence: CASSSGTEQVSYEQYF.

This clonotype turned up a few times. This chain joins TRBV12-3 or TRBV12-4 and TRBJ1-1; D is unresolved. V dropped 2 bases and J dropped 10 bases, with 11 bases sitting between them. The CDR3 extends over 12 amino acids. CDR3 amino acids: CASSLPGGPAFF. The CDR3 bases are TGTGCCAGCAGTTTACCAGGAGGGCCAGCTTTCTTT.

The rearrangement joins TRBV6-1 to TRBJ2-7; no clear D. Germline CDR1 reads MNHNS; CDR2 reads SASEGT. CDR3 size: 16 residues. The germline V and J ends were trimmed by 0 bases and 2 bases, with 14 bases remaining between them. CDR3 residues: CASSEADPFLAYEQYF. CDR3 nucleotide sequence: TGTGCCAGCAGTGAAGCTGACCCCTTTCTAGCCTACGAGCAGTACTTC.

The chain combines TRBV11-1 with TRBJ2-3; no clear D gene. Trimming cost V 4 bases and J 0 bases, with 8 bases left between them. Germline loops: CDR1 SGHAT, CDR2 FQDESV (reference sequence). The CDR3 is 14 residues long. The CDR3 is CASSWAASTDTQYF. CDR3 in DNA: TGTGCCAGCAGCTGGGCCGCTAGCACAGATACGCAGTATTTT.

The chain links TRBV10-3 to TRBJ2-5, with a possible D match to TRBD2 (6 bases). V shed 6 bases and J shed 3 bases, with 14 bases lying between them. The CDR3 is 14 residues long. Germline lookup yields CDR1 ENHRY and CDR2 SYGVKD. The CDR3 DNA is TGTGCCATCAGGGGGAGGACACTTGAAGAGACCCAGTACTTC. This encodes CAIRGRTLEETQYF.

This clonotype occurred a few times. V usage is TRBV5-1 and J usage is TRBJ2-1, with 7 bases lining up with TRBD2. The CDR3 contains 15 residues. With V trimmed by 3 bases and J by 0 bases, 3 bases remained unmatched. CDR1 is SGHRS, CDR2 YFSETQ, per germline. For the CDR3, the DNA is TGCGCCAGCAGCTATGGACTAGACTCCTACAATGAGCAGTTCTTC. As protein: CASSYGLDSYNEQFF.

This clonotype was counted a few times. The rearrangement links TRBV20-1 to TRBJ1-2; 7 nucleotides line up with TRBD1. Germline trimming cut 0 bases from V and 4 bases from J; bases unmatched to any gene: 5. Looked up from germline, CDR1 is DFQATT and CDR2 is SNEGSKA (reference sequence). CDR3 length: 14 residues. CDR3: CSARDRGDSYGYTF. The DNA of the CDR3 is TGCAGTGCTAGAGATCGGGGGGACAGCTATGGCTACACCTTC.

The table lists this clonotype with a few counts. The gene calls are TRBV12-3 or TRBV12-4 and TRBJ1-1, with no clear D. The CDR3 runs to 14 residues. CDR3 amino acids: CASLQHSRYTEAFF. The CDR3 DNA reads as TGTGCTAGCCTGCAACACTCCCGGTACACTGAAGCTTTCTTT.